This T cell receptor beta chain was observed in a study of beta chain features in type 1 diabetes (dated by TCRdb to the late 2010s). Concerning the study at large: Mean age, gender distribution, total cell number and subset yield did not differ between patients and healthy donors. Naive and central memory subsets were obtained from all 30 or so donors, but regulatory and stem cell-like memory subsets were isolated from only 8 patients and about 8 healthy donors. Across all samples, about 110 million sorted cells were examined, and cell number per subset correlated strongly with RNA yield. In the study, recently diagnosed type 1 diabetes patients and matched healthy donors were compared on the TCRB repertoires of their sorted circulating CD4+ T cell subsets. What the work shows at the level of the full study, not this receptor alone: Because cDNA was sequenced instead of genomic DNA, activated cells with high expression could be over-represented, although the groups did not differ in activation or CD3 levels. Patients with type 1 diabetes made fewer insertions and deleted more nucleotides at VDJ recombination sites, implying thymic rearrangement abnormalities. PCR might favor shorter templates, but patient and control samples were amplified and corrected together, so any skew would affect both groups equally. A moderate but significant shortening of TCRB CDR3 length was observed in type 1 diabetes patients in all four CD4+ subsets. Naive, central memory and regulatory TCRB repertoires appeared to be more alike among patients than among healthy donors. HLA sub-analyses involved small numbers of individuals, so any influence of HLA type on TCRB rearrangement remained unresolved.

As encoded in the germline V gene, CDR1 is SGHTA while CDR2 is FQGNSA. V and J lose 5 bases and 5 bases, and a span of 15 bases separates them. From cysteine to phenylalanine, the CDR3 is 14 amino acids long. Only the CDR3 DNA stays, 42 bases, in frame from base 1. On this clone itself: No antigen is known for it. Per-base quality was not reported, and no clone a single base away is much larger than it.

The High Capacity cDNA Reverse Transcription Kit was used to reverse transcribe all of the isolated RNA, meaning that expressed TCRB transcripts were what got sequenced. Deep immunoSEQ sequencing was performed on naive, central memory and regulatory T cell samples, with an average of about 3.57 million total reads per sample. After sorted cells were lysed in RLT buffer, RNA was extracted with DNase-treated RNeasy Micro or Mini kits, with the choice depending on cell number. Each cell subset was processed separately to prevent cross-contamination, with patient and healthy donor samples processed together. The immunoSEQ multiplex PCR was used to amplify TCRB sequences from cDNA, yielding 87-bp fragments that span the CDR3 region. The amplicons were sequenced using the Illumina HiSeq platform. In the paper's pipeline: PCR bias was computationally corrected using synthetic template baselines, reads within Hamming distance 2 were collapsed, and singletons that could not be merged were discarded. Reads were aligned against IMGT so that V, D and J genes, CDR3 length and insertions or deletions at six rearrangement sites could be assigned. Within each subset, clonotype counts were normalized to the number of sorted cells before true diversity and Gini coefficients were calculated with the tcR R package. The overlap coefficient, calculated on TCRB nucleotide sequences, was used to quantify repertoire sharing. Out-of-frame TCRB sequences from naive cells were analyzed as a proxy for the pre-selection repertoire. The clones in this table, taken by TCRdb from immuneACCESS, are in-frame only. Not every clone is retained; where verified, under half of the shortfall comes from an unresolved V gene, and the cause of the rest is unknown. V, J and clone size are those of that table, while D and trimming were read from the DNA. In this sample the table shows around 500,000 clones, 11% of which occur a single time. Clones ranked in the top ten supply approximately 0.05% of the sample.

Each donor gave one peripheral blood draw, about 110 mL on average, collected into heparinised tubes. A BD FACSAria II and a panel including CD45RO, CCR7, CD25, CD127, CD95 and CD27 were used to sort naive, central memory, regulatory and stem cell-like memory CD4+ T cells. Purity was above 95% for every sorted population. Right away, PBMCs were isolated by Lymphoprep density gradient centrifugation and were stained directly, with no culture step. To minimize batch effects, samples were stained and sorted in pairs, one healthy donor with one patient per experiment. The V and J segments used are TRBV7-2 and TRBJ1-2; the D segment cannot be called with confidence. Sequencing was performed on naive CD4+ T cells from blood. The label giving this sample's cell subset or site can be read as: true naive CD4+ T cells. The sequence was collected from a woman under 30 in good health. The base sequence is TGTGCCAGCAGCAGACCAGGACGCGGGTATGGCTACACCTTC. Its protein reads: CASSRPGRGYGYTF.